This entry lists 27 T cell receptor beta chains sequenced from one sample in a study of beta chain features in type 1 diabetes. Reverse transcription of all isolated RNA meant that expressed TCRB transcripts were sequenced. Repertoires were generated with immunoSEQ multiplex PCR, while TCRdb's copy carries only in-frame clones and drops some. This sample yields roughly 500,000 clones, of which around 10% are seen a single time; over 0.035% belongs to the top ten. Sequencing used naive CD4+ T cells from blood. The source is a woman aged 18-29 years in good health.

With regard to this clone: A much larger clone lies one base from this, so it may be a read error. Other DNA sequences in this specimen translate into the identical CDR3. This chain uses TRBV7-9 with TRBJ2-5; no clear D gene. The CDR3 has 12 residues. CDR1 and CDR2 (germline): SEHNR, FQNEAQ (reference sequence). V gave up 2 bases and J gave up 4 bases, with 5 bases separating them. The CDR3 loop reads CASSLSGETQYF. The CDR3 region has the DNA TGTGCCAGCAGCTTATCGGGAGAGACCCAGTACTTC.

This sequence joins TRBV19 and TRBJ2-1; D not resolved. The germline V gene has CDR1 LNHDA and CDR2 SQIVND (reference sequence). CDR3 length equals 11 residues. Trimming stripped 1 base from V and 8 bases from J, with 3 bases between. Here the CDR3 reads CASSIAYEQFF. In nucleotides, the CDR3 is TGTGCCAGTAGTATAGCCTATGAGCAGTTCTTC.

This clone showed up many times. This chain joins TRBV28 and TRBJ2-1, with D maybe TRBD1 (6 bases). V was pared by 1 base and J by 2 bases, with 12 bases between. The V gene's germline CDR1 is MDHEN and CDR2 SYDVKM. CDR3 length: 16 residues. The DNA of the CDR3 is TGTGCCAGCAGTTTATTCAAAGGGGGTACCTACAATGAGCAGTTCTTC. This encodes CASSLFKGGTYNEQFF.

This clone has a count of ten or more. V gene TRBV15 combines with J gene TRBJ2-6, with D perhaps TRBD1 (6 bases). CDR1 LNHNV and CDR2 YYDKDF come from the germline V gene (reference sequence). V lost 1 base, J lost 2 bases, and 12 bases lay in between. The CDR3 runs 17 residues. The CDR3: CATSRGLGQPGANVLTF. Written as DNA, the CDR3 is TGTGCCACCAGCAGAGGGCTAGGACAGCCTGGGGCCAACGTCCTGACTTTC.

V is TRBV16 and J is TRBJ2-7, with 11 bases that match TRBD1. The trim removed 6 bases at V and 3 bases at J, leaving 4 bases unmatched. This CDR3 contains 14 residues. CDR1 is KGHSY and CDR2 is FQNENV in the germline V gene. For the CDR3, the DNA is TGTGCCAGCAGACGGGACAGGGGGAACTACGAGCAGTACTTC. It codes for CASRRDRGNYEQYF.

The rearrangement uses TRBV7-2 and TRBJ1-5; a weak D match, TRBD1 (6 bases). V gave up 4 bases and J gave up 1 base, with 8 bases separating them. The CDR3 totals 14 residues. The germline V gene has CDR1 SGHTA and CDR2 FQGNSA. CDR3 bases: TGTGCCAGCAGCTACAGGGCGAGCAATCAGCCCCAGCATTTT. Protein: CASSYRASNQPQHF. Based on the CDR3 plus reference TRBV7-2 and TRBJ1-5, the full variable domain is GAGVSQSPSNKVTEKGKDVELRCDPISGHTALYWYRQSLGQGLEFLIYFQGNSAPDKSGLPSDRFSAERTGGSVSTLTIQRTQQEDSAVYLCASSYRASNQPQHFGDGTRLSIL.

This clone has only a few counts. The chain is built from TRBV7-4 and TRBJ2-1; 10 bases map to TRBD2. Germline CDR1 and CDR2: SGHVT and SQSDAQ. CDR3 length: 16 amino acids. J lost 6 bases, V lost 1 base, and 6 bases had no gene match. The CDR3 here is CASSLVTSGISNEQFF. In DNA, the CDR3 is TGTGCCAGCAGCTTAGTAACTAGCGGGATTTCCAATGAGCAGTTCTTC.

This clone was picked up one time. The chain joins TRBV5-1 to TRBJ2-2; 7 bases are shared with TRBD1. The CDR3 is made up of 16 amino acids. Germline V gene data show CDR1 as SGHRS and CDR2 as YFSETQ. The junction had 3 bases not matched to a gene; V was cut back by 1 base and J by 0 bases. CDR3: CASSLLGTANTGELFF. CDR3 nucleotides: TGCGCCAGCAGCTTGTTAGGGACAGCGAACACCGGGGAGCTGTTTTTT.

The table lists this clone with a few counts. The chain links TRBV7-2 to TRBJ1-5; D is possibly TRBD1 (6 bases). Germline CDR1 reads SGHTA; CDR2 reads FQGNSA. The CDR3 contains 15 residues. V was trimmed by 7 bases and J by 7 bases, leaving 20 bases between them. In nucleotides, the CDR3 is TGTGCCAGCAATAAAGGCGGGGGCACCGGACAGCCCCAGCATTTT. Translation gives CASNKGGGTGQPQHF.

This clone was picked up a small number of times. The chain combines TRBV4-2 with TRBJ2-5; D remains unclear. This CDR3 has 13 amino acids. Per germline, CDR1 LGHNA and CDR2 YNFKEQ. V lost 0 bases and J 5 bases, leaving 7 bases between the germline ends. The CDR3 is CASSQDIRETQYF. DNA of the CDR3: TGTGCCAGCAGCCAAGATATTCGGGAGACCCAGTACTTC.

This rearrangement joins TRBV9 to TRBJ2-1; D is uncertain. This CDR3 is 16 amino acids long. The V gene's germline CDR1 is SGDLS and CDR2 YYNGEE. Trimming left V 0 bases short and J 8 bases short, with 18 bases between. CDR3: CASSVGVGDIRDEQFF. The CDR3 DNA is TGTGCCAGCAGCGTAGGTGTGGGTGATATAAGGGATGAGCAGTTCTTC.

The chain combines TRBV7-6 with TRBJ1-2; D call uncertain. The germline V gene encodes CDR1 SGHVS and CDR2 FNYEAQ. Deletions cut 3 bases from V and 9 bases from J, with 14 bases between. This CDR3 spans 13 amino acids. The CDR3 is CASSFSPSRRYTF. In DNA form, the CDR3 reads TGTGCCAGCAGCTTCTCACCTAGTCGGCGCTACACCTTC.

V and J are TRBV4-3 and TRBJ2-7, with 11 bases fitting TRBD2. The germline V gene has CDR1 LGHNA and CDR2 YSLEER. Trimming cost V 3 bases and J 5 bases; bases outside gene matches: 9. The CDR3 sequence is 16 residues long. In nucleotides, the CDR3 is TGCGCCAGCAGCCAGAAACTAGCGGGAGTTGGAAACGAGCAGTACTTC. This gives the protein CASSQKLAGVGNEQYF.

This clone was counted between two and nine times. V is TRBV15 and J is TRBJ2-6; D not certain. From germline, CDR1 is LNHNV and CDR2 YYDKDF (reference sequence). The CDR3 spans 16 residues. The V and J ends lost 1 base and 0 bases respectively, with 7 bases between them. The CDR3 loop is CATSRGRDSGANVLTF. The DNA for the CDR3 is TGTGCCACCAGCAGAGGACGAGACTCTGGGGCCAACGTCCTGACTTTC.

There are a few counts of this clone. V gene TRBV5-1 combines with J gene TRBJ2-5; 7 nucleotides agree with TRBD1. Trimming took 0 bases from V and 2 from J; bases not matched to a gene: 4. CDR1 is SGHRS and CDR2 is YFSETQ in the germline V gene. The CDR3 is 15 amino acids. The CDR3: CASSLVGQPQETQYF. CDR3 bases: TGCGCCAGCAGCTTGGTGGGACAGCCTCAAGAGACCCAGTACTTC.

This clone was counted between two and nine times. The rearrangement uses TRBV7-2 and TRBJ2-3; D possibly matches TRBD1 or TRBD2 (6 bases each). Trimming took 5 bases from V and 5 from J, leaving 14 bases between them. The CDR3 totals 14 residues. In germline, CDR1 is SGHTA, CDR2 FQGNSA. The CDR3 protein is CASSQQGGVDTQYF. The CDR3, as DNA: TGTGCCAGCAGCCAACAGGGAGGCGTAGATACGCAGTATTTT.

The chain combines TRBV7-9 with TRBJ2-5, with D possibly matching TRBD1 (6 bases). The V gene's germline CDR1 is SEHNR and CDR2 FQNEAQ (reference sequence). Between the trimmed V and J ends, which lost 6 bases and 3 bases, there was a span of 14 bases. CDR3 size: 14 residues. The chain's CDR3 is CASRKSGTKETQYF. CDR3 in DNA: TGTGCCAGCAGGAAATCCGGGACAAAAGAGACCCAGTACTTC.

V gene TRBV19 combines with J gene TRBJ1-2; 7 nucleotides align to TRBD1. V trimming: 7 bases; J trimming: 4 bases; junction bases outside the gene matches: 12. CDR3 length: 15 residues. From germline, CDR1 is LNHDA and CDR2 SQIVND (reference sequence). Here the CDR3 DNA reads TGTGCCAGTACCGAAGCAGGGGGACAGTTCTATGGCTACACCTTC. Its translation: CASTEAGGQFYGYTF. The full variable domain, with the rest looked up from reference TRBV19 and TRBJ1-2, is DGGITQSPKYLFRKEGQNVTLSCEQNLNHDAMYWYRQDPGQGLRLIYYSQIVNDFQKGDIAEGYSVSREKKESFPLTVTSAQKNPTAFYLCASTEAGGQFYGYTFGSGTRLTVV.

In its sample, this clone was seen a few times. The CDR3 reads CASSLSKPQETQYF. The DNA of the CDR3 is TGCGCCAGCAGCTTGTCTAAACCCCAAGAGACCCAGTACTTC. This chain uses TRBV5-1 with TRBJ2-5; D is uncertain. The CDR3 length is 14 residues. Trimming took off 1 base at V and 1 base at J, with 8 bases between the two ends. Per germline, CDR1 SGHRS and CDR2 YFSETQ.

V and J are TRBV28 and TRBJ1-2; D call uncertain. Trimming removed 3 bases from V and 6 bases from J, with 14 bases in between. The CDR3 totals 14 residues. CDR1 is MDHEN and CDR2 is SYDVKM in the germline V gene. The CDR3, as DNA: TGTGCCAGCAGTTTTCCGGGAGGGAGGAATGGCTACACCTTC. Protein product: CASSFPGGRNGYTF.

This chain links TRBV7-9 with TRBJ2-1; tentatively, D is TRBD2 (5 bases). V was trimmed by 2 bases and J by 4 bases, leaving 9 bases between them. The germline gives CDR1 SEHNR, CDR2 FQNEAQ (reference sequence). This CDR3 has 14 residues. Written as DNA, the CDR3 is TGTGCCAGCAGCTTAAGGACTGGATACAATGAGCAGTTCTTC. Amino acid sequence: CASSLRTGYNEQFF.

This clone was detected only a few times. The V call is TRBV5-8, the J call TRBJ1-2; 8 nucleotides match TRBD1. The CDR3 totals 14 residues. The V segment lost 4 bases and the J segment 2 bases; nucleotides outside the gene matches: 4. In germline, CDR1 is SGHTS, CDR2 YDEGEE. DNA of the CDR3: TGTGCCAGCAGCCCGGACAGGGCCAACTATGGCTACACCTTC. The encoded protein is CASSPDRANYGYTF.

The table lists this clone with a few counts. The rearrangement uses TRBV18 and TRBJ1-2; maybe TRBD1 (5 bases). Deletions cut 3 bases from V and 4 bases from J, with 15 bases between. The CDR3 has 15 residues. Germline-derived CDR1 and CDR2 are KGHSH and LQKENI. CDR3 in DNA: TGTGCCAGCTCACCTCGCCCCGACAGCCTCTATGGCTACACCTTC. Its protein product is CASSPRPDSLYGYTF.

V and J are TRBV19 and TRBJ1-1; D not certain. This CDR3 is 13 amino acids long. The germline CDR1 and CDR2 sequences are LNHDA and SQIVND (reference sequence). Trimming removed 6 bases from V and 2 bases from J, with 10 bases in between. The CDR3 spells CASRATSNTEAFF. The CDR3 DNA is TGTGCCAGTAGAGCTACAAGCAACACTGAAGCTTTCTTT.

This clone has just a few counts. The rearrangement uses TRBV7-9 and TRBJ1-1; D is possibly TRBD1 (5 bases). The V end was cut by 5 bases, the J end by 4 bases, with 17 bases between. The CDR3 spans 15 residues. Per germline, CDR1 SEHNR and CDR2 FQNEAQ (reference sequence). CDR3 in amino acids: CASSLTLARGTEAFF. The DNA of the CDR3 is TGTGCCAGCAGCCTCACCTTGGCTAGGGGCACTGAAGCTTTCTTT. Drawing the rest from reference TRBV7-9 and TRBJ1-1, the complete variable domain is DTGVSQNPRHKITKRGQNVTFRCDPISEHNRLYWYRQTLGQGPEFLTYFQNEAQLEKSRLLSDRFSAERPKGSFSTLEIQRTEQGDSAMYLCASSLTLARGTEAFFGQGTRLTVV.

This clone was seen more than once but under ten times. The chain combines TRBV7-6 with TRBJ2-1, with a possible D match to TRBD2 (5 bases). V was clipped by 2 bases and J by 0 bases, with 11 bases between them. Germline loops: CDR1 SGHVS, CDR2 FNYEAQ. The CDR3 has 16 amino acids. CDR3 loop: CASSLSRRGSYNEQFF. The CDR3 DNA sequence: TGTGCCAGCAGCTTATCCCGACGGGGCTCCTACAATGAGCAGTTCTTC.

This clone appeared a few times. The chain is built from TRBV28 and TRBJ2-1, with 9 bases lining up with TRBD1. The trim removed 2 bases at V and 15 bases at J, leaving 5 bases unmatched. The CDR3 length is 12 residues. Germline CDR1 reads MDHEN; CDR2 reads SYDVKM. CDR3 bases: TGTGCCAGCAGTTTAGGGACAGGGATTATGTTCTTC. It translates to CASSLGTGIMFF.